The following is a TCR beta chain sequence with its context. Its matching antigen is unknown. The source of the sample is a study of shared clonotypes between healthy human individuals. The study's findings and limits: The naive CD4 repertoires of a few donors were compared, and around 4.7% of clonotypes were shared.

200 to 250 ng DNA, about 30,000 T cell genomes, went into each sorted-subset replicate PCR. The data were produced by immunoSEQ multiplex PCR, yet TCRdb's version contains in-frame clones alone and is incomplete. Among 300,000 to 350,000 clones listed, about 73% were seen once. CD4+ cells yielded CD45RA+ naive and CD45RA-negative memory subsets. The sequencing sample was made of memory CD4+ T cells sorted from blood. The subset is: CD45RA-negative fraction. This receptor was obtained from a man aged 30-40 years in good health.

The CDR3 sequence is CATNPSGGTATRPDTQYF. CDR3 sequence (DNA): TGTGCCACAAACCCTTCGGGGGGGACCGCCACGCGTCCGGATACGCAGTATTTT. V usage is TRBV10-3 and J usage is TRBJ2-3; TRBD2 aligns across 8 bases. Losses at the gene ends were 10 bases for V and 6 bases for J; bases not matched to a gene: 24. This CDR3 is built from 18 residues. Germline loops: CDR1 ENHRY, CDR2 SYGVKD.